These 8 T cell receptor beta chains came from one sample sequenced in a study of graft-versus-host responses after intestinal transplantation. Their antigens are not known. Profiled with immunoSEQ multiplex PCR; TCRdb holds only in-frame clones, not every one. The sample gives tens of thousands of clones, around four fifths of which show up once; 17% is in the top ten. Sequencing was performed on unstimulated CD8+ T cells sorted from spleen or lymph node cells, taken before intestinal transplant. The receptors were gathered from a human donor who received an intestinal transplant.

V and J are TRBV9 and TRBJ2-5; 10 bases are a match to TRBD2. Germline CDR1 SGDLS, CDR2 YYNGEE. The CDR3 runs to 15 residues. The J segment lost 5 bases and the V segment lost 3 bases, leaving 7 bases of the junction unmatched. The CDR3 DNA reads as TGTGCCAGCAGCGGTAGCGGGGGGCTGGTCGAGACCCAGTACTTC. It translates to CASSGSGGLVETQYF. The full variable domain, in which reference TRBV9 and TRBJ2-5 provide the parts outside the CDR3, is DSGVTQTPKHLITATGQRVTLRCSPRSGDLSVYWYQQSLDQGLQFLIQYYNGEERAKGNILERFSAQQFPDLHSELNLSSLELGDSALYFCASSGSGGLVETQYFGPGTRLLVL.

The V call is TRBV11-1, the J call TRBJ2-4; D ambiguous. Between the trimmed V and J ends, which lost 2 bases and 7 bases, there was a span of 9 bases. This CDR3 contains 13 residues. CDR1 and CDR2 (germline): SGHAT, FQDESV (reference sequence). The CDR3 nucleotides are TGTGCCAGCAGCTTACTTGGTGAGAACATTCAGTACTTC. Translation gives CASSLLGENIQYF. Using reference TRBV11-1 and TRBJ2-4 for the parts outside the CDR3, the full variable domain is EAEVAQSPRYKITEKSQAVAFWCDPISGHATLYWYRQILGQGPELLVQFQDESVVDDSQLPKDRFSAERLKGVDSTLKIQPAELGDSAMYLCASSLLGENIQYFGAGTRLSVL.

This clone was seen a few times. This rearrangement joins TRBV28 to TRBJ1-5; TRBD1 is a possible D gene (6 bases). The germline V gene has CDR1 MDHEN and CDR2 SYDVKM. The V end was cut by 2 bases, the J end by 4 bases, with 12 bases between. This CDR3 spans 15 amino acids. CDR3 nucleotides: TGTGCCAGCAGTTTAAGGGGGGTGGAGAATCAGCCCCAGCATTTT. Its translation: CASSLRGVENQPQHF.

The CDR3 region is CASSLGRFTEAFF. CDR3 bases: TGTGCCAGCAGTTTGGGGAGGTTCACTGAAGCTTTCTTT. The chain has TRBV28 and TRBJ1-1; D is ambiguous. V was shortened by 3 bases and J by 4 bases, with 9 bases between the two germline ends. Germline CDR1 MDHEN, CDR2 SYDVKM. This CDR3 is built from 13 residues.

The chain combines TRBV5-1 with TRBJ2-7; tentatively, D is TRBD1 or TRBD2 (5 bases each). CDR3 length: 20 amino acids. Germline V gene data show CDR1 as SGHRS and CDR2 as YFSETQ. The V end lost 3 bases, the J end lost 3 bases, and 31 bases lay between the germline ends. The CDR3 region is CASSSPQGSGLLGSYYEQYF. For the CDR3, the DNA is TGCGCCAGCAGCTCCCCTCAGGGAAGTGGACTCTTGGGTAGTTACTACGAGCAGTACTTC.

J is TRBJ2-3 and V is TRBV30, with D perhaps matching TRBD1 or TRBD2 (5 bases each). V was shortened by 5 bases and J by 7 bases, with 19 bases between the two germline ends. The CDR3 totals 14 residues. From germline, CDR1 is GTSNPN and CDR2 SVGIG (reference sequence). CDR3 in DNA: TGTGCCTGGGAGGGACCCCCCTTACTAAATACGCAGTATTTT. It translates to CAWEGPPLLNTQYF. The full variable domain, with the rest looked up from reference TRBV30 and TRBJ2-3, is SQTIHQWPATLVQPVGSPLSLECTVEGTSNPNLYWYRQAAGRGLQLLFYSVGIGQISSEVPQNLSASRPQDRQFILSSKKLLLSDSGFYLCAWEGPPLLNTQYFGPGTRLTVL.

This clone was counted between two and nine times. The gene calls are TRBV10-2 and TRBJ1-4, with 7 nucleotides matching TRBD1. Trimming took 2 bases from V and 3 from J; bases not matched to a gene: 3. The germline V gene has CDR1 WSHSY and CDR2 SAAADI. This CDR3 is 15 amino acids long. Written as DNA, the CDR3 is TGCGCCAGCAGTGAGCCAGGGGGAGCTAATGAAAAACTGTTTTTT. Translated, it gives CASSEPGGANEKLFF.

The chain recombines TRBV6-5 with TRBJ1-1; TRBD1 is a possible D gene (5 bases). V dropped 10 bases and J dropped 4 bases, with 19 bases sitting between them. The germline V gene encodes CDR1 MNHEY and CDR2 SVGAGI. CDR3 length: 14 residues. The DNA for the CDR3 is TGTGCCACCGACCGGGTAAATGGGGGCACTGAAGCTTTCTTT. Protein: CATDRVNGGTEAFF.